The following is a T cell receptor beta chain sequence with its context. Germline-derived CDR1 and CDR2 are SGHTA and FQGNSA. V lost 2 bases to trimming and J lost 4 bases, with 11 bases between them. The CDR3 consists of 15 residues. This sample stems from a study of blood T cell repertoires in COVID-19. Measured with immunoSEQ multiplex PCR; TCRdb has only the in-frame clones, and not every one. Of fewer than 250,000 clones listed, around 83% are singletons. The TCR sequence derives from a woman between 50 and 59 years old with acute or convalescent COVID-19. V gene TRBV7-2 combines with J gene TRBJ1-4; D possibly corresponds to TRBD1 (6 bases). The source material was peripheral blood. CDR3 sequence: CASSLQGTSNEKLFF. The DNA for the CDR3 is TGTGCCAGCAGCTTACAGGGGACGAGTAATGAAAAACTGTTTTTT.